The 25 T cell receptor beta chains listed next were all sequenced from one sample in a study of cytomegalovirus exposure and HLA in healthy donors. PCR used 60 Vbeta primers and 13 Jbeta primers. TCRdb's table, derived via immunoSEQ multiplex PCR, lists solely in-frame clones and lacks some. The sample includes about 200,000 clones, approximately 82% of them seen just once. Sequencing was done on a sample of PBMCs. Receptors originate from a man aged 35-49 years in good health and CMV-seropositive.

This chain links TRBV5-5 with TRBJ2-7, with TRBD1 identical over 7 bases. The germline gives CDR1 SGHKS, CDR2 YYEKEE (reference sequence). This CDR3 region has 14 residues. Losses at the gene ends were 4 bases for V and 2 bases for J; bases not matched to a gene: 6. In DNA, the CDR3 is TGTGCCAGCAGCCCGGGACAGAGCACCTACGAGCAGTACTTC. Its translation is CASSPGQSTYEQYF.

The chain couples TRBV6-1 to TRBJ1-5, with 9 bases identical to TRBD1. Trimming removed 3 bases from V and 6 bases from J; junction bases left unmatched: 6. The length of the CDR3 is 15 residues. Germline V CDR1 and CDR2: MNHNS, SASEGT. CDR3: CASSETTGGAQPQHF. CDR3 sequence (DNA): TGTGCCAGCAGTGAGACGACAGGGGGTGCTCAGCCCCAGCATTTT.

V usage is TRBV4-2 and J usage is TRBJ2-7, with a possible D match to TRBD2 (6 bases). Trimming shortened V by 0 bases and J by 6 bases, and 18 bases separated the two germline ends. The germline gives CDR1 LGHNA, CDR2 YNFKEQ. The CDR3 length is 16 residues. CDR3 sequence: CASSQEGRGPRGEQYF. In DNA form, the CDR3 reads TGTGCCAGCAGCCAAGAAGGGCGGGGCCCCCGGGGCGAGCAGTACTTC.

The rearrangement links TRBV4-3 to TRBJ2-1; 11 nucleotides align to TRBD2. In germline, CDR1 is LGHNA, CDR2 YSLEER. The CDR3 consists of 17 residues. With 3 bases clipped from V and 3 bases from J, the junction kept 7 bases outside the gene matches. CDR3: CASSHDGLAGYYNEQFF. As DNA, the CDR3 is TGCGCCAGCAGCCATGACGGACTAGCGGGTTACTACAATGAGCAGTTCTTC.

The V and J genes are TRBV2 and TRBJ2-3, with a weak D call TRBD1 (7 bases). Trimming took off 8 bases at V and 3 bases at J, with 21 bases between the two ends. The germline V gene encodes CDR1 SNHLY and CDR2 FYNNEI. CDR3 size: 16 residues. The CDR3 loop reads CASGRQGLLLTDTQYF. The CDR3 nucleotides are TGTGCCAGCGGGCGACAGGGACTTTTACTGACAGATACGCAGTATTTT.

The chain is built from TRBV9 and TRBJ2-1; 10 bases are shared with TRBD2. The germline V gene has CDR1 SGDLS and CDR2 YYNGEE. The CDR3 sequence is 15 residues long. The ends lost 3 bases at V and 5 bases at J; junction bases unmatched: 5. The CDR3 DNA reads TGTGCCAGCAGCGGAGCGGGAGGGATGAACAATGAGCAGTTCTTC. Amino acids: CASSGAGGMNNEQFF.

This chain uses TRBV11-2 with TRBJ2-7, with TRBD2 as a possible D gene (7 bases). CDR3 length equals 15 residues. V was clipped by 5 bases and J by 4 bases, with 18 bases between them. The germline V gene encodes CDR1 SGHAT and CDR2 FQNNGV. Here the CDR3 reads CASSLRGGGSYEQYF. The DNA of the CDR3 is TGTGCCAGCAGCCTTAGGGGGGGCGGATCGTACGAGCAGTACTTC.

The genes are TRBV19 and TRBJ1-5, with D maybe TRBD1 (5 bases). Per germline, CDR1 LNHDA and CDR2 SQIVND (reference sequence). The CDR3 spans 14 residues. The V gene lost 8 bases and the J gene lost 0 bases, with 11 bases spanning the gap. The CDR3 nucleotides read TGTGCCAGTGGGAGGAGGGGTAGCAATCAGCCCCAGCATTTT. Translation: CASGRRGSNQPQHF.

This clone was observed a single time. This chain links TRBV5-1 with TRBJ1-1; TRBD1 is a possible D gene (5 bases). Germline-derived CDR1 and CDR2 are SGHRS and YFSETQ. This CDR3 is built from 15 residues. Trimming left V 6 bases short and J 6 bases short, with 21 bases between. For the CDR3, the DNA is TGCGCCAGCACCCTAGGGCAGGGTAATTTTGCTGAAGCTTTCTTT. Its protein is CASTLGQGNFAEAFF.

The V and J genes are TRBV27 and TRBJ2-7, with D maybe TRBD2 (6 bases). This CDR3 region has 15 residues. CDR1 is MNHEY and CDR2 is SMNVEV in the germline V gene (reference sequence). The V and J ends lost 4 bases and 8 bases respectively, with 21 bases between them. In DNA, the CDR3 is TGTGCCAGCAGTTCACCCGGCGGGATCCCCCTCAAGCAGTACTTC. Protein product: CASSSPGGIPLKQYF.

The V and J genes are TRBV6-5 and TRBJ1-3, with a possible D match to TRBD1 (5 bases). CDR1 and CDR2 from the germline V gene are MNHEY and SVGAGI. V was trimmed by 2 bases and J by 2 bases, leaving 7 bases between them. This CDR3 contains 14 residues. The CDR3 bases are TGTGCCAGCAGTTACATCAGGGCTGGAAACACCATATATTTT. This sequence encodes CASSYIRAGNTIYF.

The rearrangement uses TRBV2 and TRBJ1-2; TRBD1 agrees at 9 bases. The CDR3 totals 17 residues. After removal of 6 bases from V and 5 bases from J, the junction contained 16 bases not matched to a gene. From germline, CDR1 is SNHLY and CDR2 FYNNEI. CDR3 region: CASSTGTGQSRLYGYTF. The DNA for the CDR3 is TGTGCCAGCAGCACTGGGACAGGGCAATCCAGACTTTATGGCTACACCTTC.

This clone has more than one count but fewer than ten. The CDR3 region is CAIETGTSGRNEQFF. DNA for the CDR3: TGTGCCATCGAAACCGGGACTAGCGGGAGGAATGAGCAGTTCTTC. This sequence joins TRBV2 and TRBJ2-1, with 15 bases identical to TRBD2. Unmatched junction bases numbered 8, after V lost 10 bases and J lost 7 bases. Per germline, CDR1 SNHLY and CDR2 FYNNEI. The CDR3 length is 15 residues. Based on the CDR3 plus reference TRBV2 and TRBJ2-1, the full variable domain is EPEVTQTPSHQVTQMGQEVILRCVPISNHLYFYWYRQILGQKVEFLVSFYNNEISEKSEIFDDQFSVERPDGSNFTLKIRSTKLEDSAMYFCAIETGTSGRNEQFFGPGTRLTVL.

The chain recombines TRBV5-1 with TRBJ2-3; 8 bases fit TRBD2. Trimming cost V 0 bases and J 2 bases; bases outside gene matches: 5. The CDR3 consists of 16 residues. Germline V gives CDR1 SGHRS, CDR2 YFSETQ. In DNA, the CDR3 is TGCGCCAGCAGCTTGGCTTGGCGGGAGGTCACAGATACGCAGTATTTT. It translates to CASSLAWREVTDTQYF.

The V and J genes are TRBV5-1 and TRBJ2-5; TRBD2 might be the D (5 bases). The CDR3 is made up of 16 amino acids. The germline V gene has CDR1 SGHRS and CDR2 YFSETQ. The V and J ends lost 0 bases and 1 base respectively, with 13 bases between them. CDR3: CASSLEWAGAQETQYF. The CDR3, as DNA: TGCGCCAGCAGCTTGGAATGGGCGGGCGCCCAAGAGACCCAGTACTTC.

Comment on this clone: Different DNA sequences within this sample yield the same CDR3. The rearrangement links TRBV28 to TRBJ2-7; D is unresolved. This CDR3 region has 12 residues. Germline CDR1 MDHEN, CDR2 SYDVKM. Deletions cut 3 bases from V and 4 bases from J, with 7 bases between. As DNA, the CDR3 is TGTGCCAGCAGTTTCGAACAATACGAGCAGTACTTC. Its protein product is CASSFEQYEQYF.

The chain combines TRBV29-1 with TRBJ2-7, with TRBD1 as a possible D gene (5 bases). Trimming took 6 bases from V and 6 from J, leaving 12 bases between them. CDR3 length: 11 residues. Germline V gene lookup returns CDR1 SQVTM and CDR2 ANQGSEA. DNA of the CDR3: TGCAGCGTGTCGGCAGGGCTCGAGCAGTACTTC. Protein: CSVSAGLEQYF.

Concerning this clone itself: A junction end diverges from the germline sequence, so it may reflect a read error. V gene TRBV6-5 combines with J gene TRBJ1-5, with D uncertain. The CDR3 is 13 residues long. Per germline, CDR1 MNHEY and CDR2 SVGAGI. DNA for the CDR3: TGTGCCAGCAGTTACGGAGGCAAACAGCCCCAGCATTTT. Encoded protein: CASSYGGKQPQHF.

The chain has TRBV18 and TRBJ2-1, with D unclear. This CDR3 contains 13 residues. Germline CDR1 and CDR2: KGHSH and LQKENI. CDR3 loop: CGSRLSSYNEQFF. CDR3 nucleotides: TGTGGAAGCCGCCTAAGCTCCTACAATGAGCAGTTCTTC.

The V and J genes are TRBV9 and TRBJ1-1, with D maybe TRBD1 (5 bases). This CDR3 region has 12 residues. Germline loops: CDR1 SGDLS, CDR2 YYNGEE. Trimming stripped 3 bases from V and 6 bases from J, with 9 bases between. CDR3 sequence reads: CASSGAGPEAFF. CDR3 in DNA: TGTGCCAGCAGCGGCGCGGGGCCTGAAGCTTTCTTT. The full variable domain, rest sourced from reference TRBV9 and TRBJ1-1, is DSGVTQTPKHLITATGQRVTLRCSPRSGDLSVYWYQQSLDQGLQFLIQYYNGEERAKGNILERFSAQQFPDLHSELNLSSLELGDSALYFCASSGAGPEAFFGQGTRLTVV.

The chain employs TRBV18 and TRBJ2-4; 7 nucleotides line up with TRBD1. V lost 0 bases to trimming and J lost 0 bases; unmatched junction nucleotides: 5. The germline V gene has CDR1 KGHSH and CDR2 LQKENI. CDR3 length equals 17 residues. This CDR3 is CASSPPLGQLAKNIQYF. The CDR3 DNA reads TGTGCCAGCTCACCACCGTTGGGACAGCTAGCCAAAAACATTCAGTACTTC.

In DNA form, the CDR3 reads TGTGCCACAAGGGGGTCTAGCACAGATACGCAGTATTTT. Translating it yields CATRGSSTDTQYF. V usage is TRBV6-6 and J usage is TRBJ2-3; perhaps TRBD1 as D (6 bases). The CDR3 has 13 amino acids. V was trimmed by 10 bases and J by 0 bases, leaving 11 bases between them. Germline V lookup: CDR1 MNHNY, CDR2 SVGAGI (reference sequence).

The chain couples TRBV5-1 to TRBJ2-7; TRBD2 might be the D (6 bases). Germline V gene data show CDR1 as SGHRS and CDR2 as YFSETQ. The V gene lost 0 bases and the J gene lost 5 bases, with 12 bases spanning the gap. CDR3 length: 14 amino acids. CDR3: CASSLGGGINEQYF. For the CDR3, the DNA is TGCGCCAGCAGCTTGGGTGGGGGGATTAACGAGCAGTACTTC.

The chain links TRBV27 to TRBJ1-5, with 7 bases matching TRBD1. In germline, CDR1 is MNHEY, CDR2 SMNVEV (reference sequence). CDR3 size: 16 residues. Unmatched junction bases numbered 7, after V lost 3 bases and J lost 2 bases. The CDR3 region is CASSFYPGQGNQPQHF. CDR3 sequence (DNA): TGTGCCAGCAGTTTTTACCCAGGACAGGGCAATCAGCCCCAGCATTTT.

The chain recombines TRBV6-1 with TRBJ2-2; TRBD1 matches 10 bases. CDR1 and CDR2 from the germline V gene are MNHNS and SASEGT. The trim removed 7 bases at V and 5 bases at J, leaving 7 bases unmatched. The CDR3 covers 15 residues. Here the CDR3 reads CASNRDRGVTGELFF. CDR3 in DNA: TGTGCCAGCAACCGGGACAGGGGTGTTACCGGGGAGCTGTTTTTT.